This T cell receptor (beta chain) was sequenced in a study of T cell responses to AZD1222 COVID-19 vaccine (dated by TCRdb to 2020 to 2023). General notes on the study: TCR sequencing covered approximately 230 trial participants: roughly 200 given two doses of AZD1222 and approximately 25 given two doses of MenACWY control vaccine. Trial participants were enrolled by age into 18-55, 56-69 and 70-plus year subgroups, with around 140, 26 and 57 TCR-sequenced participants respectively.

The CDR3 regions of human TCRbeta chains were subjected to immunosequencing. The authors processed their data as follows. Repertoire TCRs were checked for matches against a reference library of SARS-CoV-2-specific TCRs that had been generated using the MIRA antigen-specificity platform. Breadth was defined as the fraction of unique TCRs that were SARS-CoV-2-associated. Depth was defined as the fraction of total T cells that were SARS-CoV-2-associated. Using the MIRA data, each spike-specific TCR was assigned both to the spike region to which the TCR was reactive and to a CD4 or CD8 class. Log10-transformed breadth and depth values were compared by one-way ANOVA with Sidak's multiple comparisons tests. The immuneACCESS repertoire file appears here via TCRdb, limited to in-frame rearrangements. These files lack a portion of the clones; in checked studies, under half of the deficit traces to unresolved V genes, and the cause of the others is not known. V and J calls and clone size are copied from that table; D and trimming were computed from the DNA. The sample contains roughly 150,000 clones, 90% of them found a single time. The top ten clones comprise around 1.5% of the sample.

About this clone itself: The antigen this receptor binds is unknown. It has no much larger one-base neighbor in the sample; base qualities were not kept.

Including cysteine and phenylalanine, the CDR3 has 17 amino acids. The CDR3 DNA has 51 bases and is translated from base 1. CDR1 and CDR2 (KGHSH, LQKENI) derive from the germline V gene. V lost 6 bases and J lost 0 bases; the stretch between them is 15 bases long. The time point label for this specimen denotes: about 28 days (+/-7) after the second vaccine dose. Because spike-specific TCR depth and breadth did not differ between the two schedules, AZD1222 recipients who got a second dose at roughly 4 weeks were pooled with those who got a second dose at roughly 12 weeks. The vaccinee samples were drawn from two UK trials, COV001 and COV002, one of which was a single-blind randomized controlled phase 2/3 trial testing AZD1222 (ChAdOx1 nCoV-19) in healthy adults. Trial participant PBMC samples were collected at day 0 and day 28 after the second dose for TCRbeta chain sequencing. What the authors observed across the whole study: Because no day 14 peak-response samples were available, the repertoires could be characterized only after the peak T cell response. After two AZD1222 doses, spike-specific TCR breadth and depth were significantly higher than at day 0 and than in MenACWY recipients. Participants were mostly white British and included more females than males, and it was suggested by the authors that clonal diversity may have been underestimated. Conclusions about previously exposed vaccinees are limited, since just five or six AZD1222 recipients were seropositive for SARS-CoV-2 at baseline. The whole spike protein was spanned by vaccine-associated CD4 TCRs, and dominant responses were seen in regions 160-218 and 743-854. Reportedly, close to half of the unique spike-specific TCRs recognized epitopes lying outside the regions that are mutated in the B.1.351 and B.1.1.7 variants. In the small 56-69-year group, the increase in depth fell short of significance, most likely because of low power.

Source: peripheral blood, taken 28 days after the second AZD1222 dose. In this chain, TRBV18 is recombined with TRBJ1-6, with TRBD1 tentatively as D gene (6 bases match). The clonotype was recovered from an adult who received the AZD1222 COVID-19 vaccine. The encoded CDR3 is CASSLTRGSSYNSPLHF. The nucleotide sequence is TGTGCCAGCTCTCTAACCAGGGGAAGCTCCTATAATTCACCCCTCCACTTT. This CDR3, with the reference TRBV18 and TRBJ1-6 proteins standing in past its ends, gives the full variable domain NAGVMQNPRHLVRRRGQEARLRCSPMKGHSHVYWYRQLPEEGLKFMVYLQKENIIDESGMPKERFSAEFPKEGPSILRIQQVVRGDSAAYFCASSLTRGSSYNSPLHFGNGTRLTVT.